This TCR beta chain came from a study of T cell responses to AZD1222 COVID-19 vaccine. General study points: Nearly half of unique spike-specific TCRs reportedly avoided B.1.351 and B.1.1.7 mutated regions. Spike-wide vaccine-associated CD4 TCRs dominated at 160-218 and 743-854. Clonal diversity was possibly underestimated, and the donors were mostly white British, with more females.

Only a few counts were recorded for this clone. Its antigen is unknown. The CDR3 totals 12 residues. Trimming pared 7 bases from V and 7 bases from J, leaving 8 bases between. Per the germline V gene, CDR1 is MGHDK and CDR2 is SYGVNS. The method was immunoSEQ multiplex PCR; TCRdb's version includes in-frame clones alone and lacks a portion of them. The table lists about 88,000 clones, 90% of them singletons, with 5.4% in the top ten. V and J are TRBV25-1 and TRBJ1-6; D possibly corresponds to TRBD1 (6 bases). This receptor was identified in an adult who received the AZD1222 COVID-19 vaccine. The sequencing here drew on peripheral blood, taken 28 days after the second AZD1222 dose. CDR3 region: CASNRENSPLHF. The CDR3 DNA reads TGTGCCAGCAACAGGGAGAATTCACCCCTCCACTTT.